This TCR beta chain was observed in a study of monozygotic twins with cystic fibrosis. About the research overall: With approximately 15 PCR cycles, barcoded libraries came from about 3 micrograms of fragmented DNA.

This CDR3 contains 15 residues. Looked up from germline, CDR1 is SGHTA and CDR2 is FQGNSA. V lost 4 bases to trimming and J lost 0 bases, with 13 bases between them. The study's findings and limits: In 13 of 16 pairs, V gene usage was closest to the co-twin's. No link emerged between shared CDR3 counts and age, concordance or severity. Low clonality (median around 0.0094) suggested a mostly naive repertoire.

A word on this clone: Its antigen is unidentified.

The repertoire was sequenced with immunoSEQ multiplex PCR; TCRdb's copy has only in-frame clones and lacks some. The data show tens of thousands of clones, with approximately 92% seen just once and approximately 0.9% held by the top ten. The chain employs TRBV7-2 and TRBJ2-7, with D tentatively TRBD2 (5 bases). The sequenced sample was blood. This sequence originates from a girl aged 2 to 9 with cystic fibrosis. The CDR3 coding sequence is TGTGCCAGCAGCTACCAGGCGGGCGGCTCCTACGAGCAGTACTTC. Encoded protein: CASSYQAGGSYEQYF.